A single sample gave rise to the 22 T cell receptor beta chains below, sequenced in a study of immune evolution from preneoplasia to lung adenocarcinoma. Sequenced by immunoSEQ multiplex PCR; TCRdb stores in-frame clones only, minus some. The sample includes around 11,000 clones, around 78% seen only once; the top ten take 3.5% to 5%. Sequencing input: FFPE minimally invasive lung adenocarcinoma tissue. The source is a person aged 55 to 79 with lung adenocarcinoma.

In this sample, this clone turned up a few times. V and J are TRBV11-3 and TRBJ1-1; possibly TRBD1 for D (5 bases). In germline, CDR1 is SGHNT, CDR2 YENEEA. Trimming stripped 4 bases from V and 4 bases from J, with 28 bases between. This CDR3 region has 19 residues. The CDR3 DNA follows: TGTGCCAGCAGCTCGGAGGAAGGGTGGTTCACGGACGGGGCCACTGAAGCTTTCTTT. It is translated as CASSSEEGWFTDGATEAFF.

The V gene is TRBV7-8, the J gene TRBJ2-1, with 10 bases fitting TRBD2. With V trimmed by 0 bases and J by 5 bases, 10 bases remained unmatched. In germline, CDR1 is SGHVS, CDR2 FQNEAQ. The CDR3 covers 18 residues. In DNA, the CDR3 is TGTGCCAGCAGCTTAGCGGGGCCTAGCGGGAGTGGGAACAATGAGCAGTTCTTC. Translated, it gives CASSLAGPSGSGNNEQFF.

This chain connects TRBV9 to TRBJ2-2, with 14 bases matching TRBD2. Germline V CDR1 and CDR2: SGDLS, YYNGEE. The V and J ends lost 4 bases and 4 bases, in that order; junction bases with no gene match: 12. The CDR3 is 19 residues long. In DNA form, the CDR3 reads TGTGCCAGCAGCCCTCCACGACTAGCGGGAGGGTGGAGCACCGGGGAGCTGTTTTTT. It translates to CASSPPRLAGGWSTGELFF.

DNA for the CDR3: TGTGCCAGCAGCTTAGCAGCGGGGGCAAACGAGCAGTACTTC. It is translated as CASSLAAGANEQYF. The chain employs TRBV11-3 and TRBJ2-7; 8 bases are a match to TRBD2. V gave up 1 base and J gave up 5 bases; unmatched junction bases: 4. The CDR3 extends over 14 amino acids. The germline V gene encodes CDR1 SGHNT and CDR2 YENEEA.

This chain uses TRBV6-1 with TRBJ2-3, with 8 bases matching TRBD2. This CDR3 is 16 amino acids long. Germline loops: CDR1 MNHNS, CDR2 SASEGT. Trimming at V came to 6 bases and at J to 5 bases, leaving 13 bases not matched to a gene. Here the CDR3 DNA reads TGTGCCAGCAGCGAAAGGACTAGCCCCGGGGGAGATACGCAGTATTTT. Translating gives CASSERTSPGGDTQYF.

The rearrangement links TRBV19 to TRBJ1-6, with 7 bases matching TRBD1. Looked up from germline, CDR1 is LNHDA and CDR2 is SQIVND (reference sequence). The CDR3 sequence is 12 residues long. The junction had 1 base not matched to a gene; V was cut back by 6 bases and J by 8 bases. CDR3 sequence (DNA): TGTGCCAGTAGGACAGGGTATTCACCCCTCCACTTT. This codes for CASRTGYSPLHF. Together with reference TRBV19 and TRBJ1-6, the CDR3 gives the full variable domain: DGGITQSPKYLFRKEGQNVTLSCEQNLNHDAMYWYRQDPGQGLRLIYYSQIVNDFQKGDIAEGYSVSREKKESFPLTVTSAQKNPTAFYLCASRTGYSPLHFGNGTRLTVT.

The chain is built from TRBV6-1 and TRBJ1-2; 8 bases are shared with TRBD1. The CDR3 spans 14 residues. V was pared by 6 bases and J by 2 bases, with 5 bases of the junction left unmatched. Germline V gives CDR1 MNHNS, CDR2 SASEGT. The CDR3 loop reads CASRAGTGNYGYTF. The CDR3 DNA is TGTGCCAGCAGGGCCGGGACAGGAAACTATGGCTACACCTTC.

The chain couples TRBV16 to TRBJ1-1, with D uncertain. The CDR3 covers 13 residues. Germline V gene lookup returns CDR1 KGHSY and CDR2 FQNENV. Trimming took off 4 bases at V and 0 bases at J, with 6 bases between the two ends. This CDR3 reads CASSPYLNTEAFF. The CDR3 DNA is TGTGCCAGCAGCCCTTACTTGAACACTGAAGCTTTCTTT.

CDR3 sequence (DNA): TGTGCCAGCACTCAAGAGGGGCGGGGGATTTATACGCAGTATTTT. It is translated as CASTQEGRGIYTQYF. This chain joins TRBV28 and TRBJ2-3, with 7 bases identical to TRBD2. Per the germline V gene, CDR1 is MDHEN and CDR2 is SYDVKM. The trim removed 7 bases at V and 7 bases at J, leaving 14 bases unmatched. The CDR3 is 15 amino acids.

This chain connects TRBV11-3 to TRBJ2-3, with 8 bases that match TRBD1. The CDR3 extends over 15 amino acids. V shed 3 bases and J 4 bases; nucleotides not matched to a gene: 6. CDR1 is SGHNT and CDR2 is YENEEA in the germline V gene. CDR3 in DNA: TGTGCCAGCAGCTTCGGACAGGGTGATGCAGATACGCAGTATTTT. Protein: CASSFGQGDADTQYF.

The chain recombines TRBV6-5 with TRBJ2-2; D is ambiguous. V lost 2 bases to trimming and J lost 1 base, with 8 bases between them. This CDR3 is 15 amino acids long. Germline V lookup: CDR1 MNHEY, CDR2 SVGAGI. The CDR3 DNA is TGTGCCAGCAGTTACGGGGTCCAGAACACCGGGGAGCTGTTTTTT. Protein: CASSYGVQNTGELFF.

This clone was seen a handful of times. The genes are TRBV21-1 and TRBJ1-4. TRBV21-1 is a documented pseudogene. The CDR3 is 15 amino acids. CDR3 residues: CASSKERGESEKLFF. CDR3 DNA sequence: TGTGCCAGCAGCAAAGAGCGTGGGGAGAGCGAAAAACTGTTTTTT.

The CDR3 bases are TGTGCCAGCAGTGACGGGGCTAGCGGTTCCTACGAGCAGTACTTC. Translated, it gives CASSDGASGSYEQYF. V is TRBV2 and J is TRBJ2-7, with TRBD2 matching over 7 bases. The length of the CDR3 is 15 residues. Germline CDR1 reads SNHLY; CDR2 reads FYNNEI. J lost 1 base, V lost 3 bases, and 6 bases had no gene match.

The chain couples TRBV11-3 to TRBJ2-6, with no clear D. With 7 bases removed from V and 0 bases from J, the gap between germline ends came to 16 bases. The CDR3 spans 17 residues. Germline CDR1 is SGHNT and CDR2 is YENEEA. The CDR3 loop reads CASTYVASFSGANVLTF. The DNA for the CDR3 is TGTGCCAGCACTTACGTAGCTTCTTTCTCTGGGGCCAACGTCCTGACTTTC.

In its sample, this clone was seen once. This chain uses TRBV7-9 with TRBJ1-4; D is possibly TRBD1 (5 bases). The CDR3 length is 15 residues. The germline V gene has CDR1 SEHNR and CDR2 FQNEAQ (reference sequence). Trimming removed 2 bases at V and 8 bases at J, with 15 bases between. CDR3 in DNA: TGTGCCAGCAGCTTACCCAGGATGGGGGAAGAAAAACTGTTTTTT. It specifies CASSLPRMGEEKLFF.

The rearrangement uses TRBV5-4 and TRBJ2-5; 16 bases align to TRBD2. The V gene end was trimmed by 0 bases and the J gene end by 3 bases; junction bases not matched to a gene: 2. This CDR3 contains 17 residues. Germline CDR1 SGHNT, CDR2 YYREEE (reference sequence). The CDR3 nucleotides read TGTGCCAGCAGCTTGGACGGGACTAGCGGGGGGGAAGAGACCCAGTACTTC. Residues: CASSLDGTSGGEETQYF.

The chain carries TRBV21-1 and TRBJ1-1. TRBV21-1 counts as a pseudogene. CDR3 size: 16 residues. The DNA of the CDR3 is TGTGCCAGCAGCAAAGCGCGGTCCCACAGAGGCACTGAAGCTTTCTTT. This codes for CASSKARSHRGTEAFF.

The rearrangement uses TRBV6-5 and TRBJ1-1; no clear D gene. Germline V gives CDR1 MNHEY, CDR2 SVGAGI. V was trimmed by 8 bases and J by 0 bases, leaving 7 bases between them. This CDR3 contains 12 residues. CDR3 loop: CASSKVNTEAFF. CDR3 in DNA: TGTGCCAGCTCGAAGGTGAACACTGAAGCTTTCTTT.

The CDR3 DNA reads TGTGCCAGCAGCTTAGCTACGACTAGCGGGGGGCCCCGAGGGCAGTTCTTC. Protein sequence: CASSLATTSGGPRGQFF. The chain carries TRBV7-6 and TRBJ2-1; 13 nucleotides match TRBD2. The germline V gene encodes CDR1 SGHVS and CDR2 FNYEAQ. The CDR3 extends over 17 amino acids. Trimming removed 0 bases from V and 12 bases from J; junction bases left unmatched: 11.

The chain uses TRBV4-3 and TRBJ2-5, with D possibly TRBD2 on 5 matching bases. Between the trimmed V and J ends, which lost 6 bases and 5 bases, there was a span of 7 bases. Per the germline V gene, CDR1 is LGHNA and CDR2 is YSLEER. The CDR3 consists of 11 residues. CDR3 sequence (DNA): TGCGCCAGCAGGAGCGGTGAGACCCAGTACTTC. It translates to CASRSGETQYF.

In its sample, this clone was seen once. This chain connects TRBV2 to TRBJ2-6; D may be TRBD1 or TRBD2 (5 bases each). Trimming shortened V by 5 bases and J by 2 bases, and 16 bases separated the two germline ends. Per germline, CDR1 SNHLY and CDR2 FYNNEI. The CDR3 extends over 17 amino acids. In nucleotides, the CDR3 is TGTGCCAGCAGTACAGGACTGGCGAGGACTGGGGCCAACGTCCTGACTTTC. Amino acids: CASSTGLARTGANVLTF.

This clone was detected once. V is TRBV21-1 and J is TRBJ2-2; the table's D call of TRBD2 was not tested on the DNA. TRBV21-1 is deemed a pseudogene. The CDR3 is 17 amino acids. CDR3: CATLGLAGGGNTGELFF. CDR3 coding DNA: TGTGCCACCCTAGGACTAGCGGGGGGTGGGAACACCGGGGAGCTGTTTTTT.